This record concerns one T cell receptor (beta chain) sequence. The junction had 13 bases not matched to a gene; V was cut back by 6 bases and J by 11 bases. Germline V gives CDR1 MDHEN, CDR2 SYDVKM. The CDR3 runs 14 residues. The data derive from a study of blood T cell repertoires in COVID-19. Source study methods: How many nucleated cells were present was estimated from reference gene primer amplification. Produced via immunoSEQ multiplex PCR; TCRdb's table is partial and in-frame only. That table supplies the V and J calls and clone size; D and trimming were determined from the DNA. The sample comprises about 220,000 clones, roughly four fifths of which are singletons, and approximately 4.8% rests with the top ten.

The V gene is TRBV28, the J gene TRBJ1-5, with 7 bases aligning to TRBD1. This TCR derives from a woman in her 70s with acute or convalescent COVID-19. The sample taken for sequencing was peripheral blood. The CDR3 region is CASSSNRGLYSQHF. The DNA for the CDR3 is TGTGCCAGCAGCTCTAACAGGGGCCTTTACTCCCAGCATTTT.